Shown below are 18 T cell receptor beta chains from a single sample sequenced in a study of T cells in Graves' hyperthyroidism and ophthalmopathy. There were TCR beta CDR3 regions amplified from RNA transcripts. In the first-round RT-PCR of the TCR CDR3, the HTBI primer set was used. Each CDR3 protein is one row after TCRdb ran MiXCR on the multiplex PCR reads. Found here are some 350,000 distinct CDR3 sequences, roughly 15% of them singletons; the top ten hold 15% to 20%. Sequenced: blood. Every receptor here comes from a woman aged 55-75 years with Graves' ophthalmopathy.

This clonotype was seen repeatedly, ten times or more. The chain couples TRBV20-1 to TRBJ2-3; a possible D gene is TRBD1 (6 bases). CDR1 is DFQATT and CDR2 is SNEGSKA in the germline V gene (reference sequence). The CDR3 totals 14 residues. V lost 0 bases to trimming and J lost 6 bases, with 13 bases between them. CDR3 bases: TGCAGTGCTAGAGAGGGGCTGAGGGGGGATACGCAGTATTTT. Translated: CSAREGLRGDTQYF.

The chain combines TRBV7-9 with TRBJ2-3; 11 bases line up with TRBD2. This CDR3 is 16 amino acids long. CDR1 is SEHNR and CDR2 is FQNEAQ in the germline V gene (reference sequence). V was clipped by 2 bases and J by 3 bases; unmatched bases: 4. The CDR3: CASSLLAGGATDTQYF. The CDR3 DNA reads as TGTGCCAGCAGCTTACTAGCGGGAGGCGCAACAGATACGCAGTATTTT.

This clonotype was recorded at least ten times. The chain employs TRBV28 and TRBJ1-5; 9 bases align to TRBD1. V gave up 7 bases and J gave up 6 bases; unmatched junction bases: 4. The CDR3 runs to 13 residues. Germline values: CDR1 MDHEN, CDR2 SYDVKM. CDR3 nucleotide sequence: TGTGCCAGCATATGGGGACAGGGTCAGCCCCAGCATTTT. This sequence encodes CASIWGQGQPQHF.

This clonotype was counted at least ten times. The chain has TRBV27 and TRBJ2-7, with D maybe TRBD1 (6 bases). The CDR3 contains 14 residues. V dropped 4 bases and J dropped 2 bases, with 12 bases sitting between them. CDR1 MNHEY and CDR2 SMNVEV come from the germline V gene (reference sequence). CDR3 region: CASSSMTGPYEQYF. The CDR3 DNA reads TGTGCCAGCAGTTCCATGACAGGACCCTACGAGCAGTACTTC.

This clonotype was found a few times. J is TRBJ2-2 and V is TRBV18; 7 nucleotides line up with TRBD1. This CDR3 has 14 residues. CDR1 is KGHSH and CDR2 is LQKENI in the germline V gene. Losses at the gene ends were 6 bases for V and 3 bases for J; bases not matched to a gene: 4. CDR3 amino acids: CASSDRTDTGELFF. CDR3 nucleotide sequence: TGTGCCAGCTCGGACAGGACTGACACCGGGGAGCTGTTTTTT.

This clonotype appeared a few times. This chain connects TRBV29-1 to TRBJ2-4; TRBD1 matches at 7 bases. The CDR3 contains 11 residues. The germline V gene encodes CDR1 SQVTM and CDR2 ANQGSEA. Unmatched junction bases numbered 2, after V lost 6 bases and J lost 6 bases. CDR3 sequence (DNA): TGCAGCGTCCACAGGGGAAACATTCAGTACTTC. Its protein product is CSVHRGNIQYF.

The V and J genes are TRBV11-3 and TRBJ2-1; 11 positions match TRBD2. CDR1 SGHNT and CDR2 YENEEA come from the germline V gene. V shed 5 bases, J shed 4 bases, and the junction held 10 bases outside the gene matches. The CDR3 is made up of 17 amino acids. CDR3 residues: CASSRTQLAGEYNEQFF. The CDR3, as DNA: TGTGCCAGCAGCCGAACCCAACTAGCGGGAGAATACAATGAGCAGTTCTTC. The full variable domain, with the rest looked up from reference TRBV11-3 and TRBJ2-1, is EAGVVQSPRYKIIEKKQPVAFWCNPISGHNTLYWYLQNLGQGPELLIRYENEEAVDDSQLPKDRFSAERLKGVDSTLKIQPAELGDSAVYLCASSRTQLAGEYNEQFFGPGTRLTVL.

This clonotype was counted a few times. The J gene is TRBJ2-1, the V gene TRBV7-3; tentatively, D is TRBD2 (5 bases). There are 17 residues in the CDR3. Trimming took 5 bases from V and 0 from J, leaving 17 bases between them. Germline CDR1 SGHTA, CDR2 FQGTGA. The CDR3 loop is CASSPTPRLSSYNEQFF. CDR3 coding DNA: TGTGCCAGCAGCCCCACCCCTCGACTAAGCTCCTACAATGAGCAGTTCTTC.

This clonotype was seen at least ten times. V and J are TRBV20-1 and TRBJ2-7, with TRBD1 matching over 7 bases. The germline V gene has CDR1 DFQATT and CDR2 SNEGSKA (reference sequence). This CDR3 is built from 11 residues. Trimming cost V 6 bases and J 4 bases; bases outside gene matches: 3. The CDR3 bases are TGCAGTGCCAAACAGGGGTACGAGCAGTACTTC. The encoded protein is CSAKQGYEQYF.

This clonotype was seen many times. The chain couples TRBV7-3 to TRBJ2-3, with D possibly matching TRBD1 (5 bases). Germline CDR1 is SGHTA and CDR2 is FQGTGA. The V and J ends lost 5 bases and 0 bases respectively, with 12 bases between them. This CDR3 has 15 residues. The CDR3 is CASSPWGSSTDTQYF. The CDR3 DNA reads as TGTGCCAGCAGCCCATGGGGCTCTAGCACAGATACGCAGTATTTT.

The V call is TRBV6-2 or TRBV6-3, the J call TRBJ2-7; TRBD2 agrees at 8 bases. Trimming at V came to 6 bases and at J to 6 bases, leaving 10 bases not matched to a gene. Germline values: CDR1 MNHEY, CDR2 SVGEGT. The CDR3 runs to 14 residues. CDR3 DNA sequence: TGTGCCAGCAGCCCCGATTCGGGGGGGTCCGAGCAGTACTTC. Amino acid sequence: CASSPDSGGSEQYF.

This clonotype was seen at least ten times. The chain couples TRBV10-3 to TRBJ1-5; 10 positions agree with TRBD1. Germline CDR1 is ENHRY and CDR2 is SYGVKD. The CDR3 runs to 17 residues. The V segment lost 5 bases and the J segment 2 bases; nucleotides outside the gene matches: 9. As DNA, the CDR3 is TGTGCCATCAGTTCGGACAGGGGGAAATATGGCAATCAGCCCCAGCATTTT. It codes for CAISSDRGKYGNQPQHF.

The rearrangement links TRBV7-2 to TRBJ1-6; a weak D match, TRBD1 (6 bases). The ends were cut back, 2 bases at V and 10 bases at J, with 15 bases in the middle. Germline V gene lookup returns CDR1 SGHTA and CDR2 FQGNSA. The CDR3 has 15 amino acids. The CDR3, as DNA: TGTGCCAGCAGCTTACAGACAAAGGGGGTGTCACCCCTCCACTTT. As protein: CASSLQTKGVSPLHF.

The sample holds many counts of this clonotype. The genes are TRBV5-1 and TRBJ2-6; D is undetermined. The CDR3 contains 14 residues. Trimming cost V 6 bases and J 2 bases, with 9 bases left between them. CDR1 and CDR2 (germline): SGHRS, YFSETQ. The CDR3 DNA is TGCGCCAGCAATGGGGTCGCTGGGGCCAACGTCCTGACTTTC. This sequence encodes CASNGVAGANVLTF. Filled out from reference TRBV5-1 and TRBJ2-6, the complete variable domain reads KAGVTQTPRYLIKTRGQQVTLSCSPISGHRSVSWYQQTPGQGLQFLFEYFSETQRNKGNFPGRFSGRQFSNSRSEMNVSTLELGDSALYLCASNGVAGANVLTFGAGSRLTVL.

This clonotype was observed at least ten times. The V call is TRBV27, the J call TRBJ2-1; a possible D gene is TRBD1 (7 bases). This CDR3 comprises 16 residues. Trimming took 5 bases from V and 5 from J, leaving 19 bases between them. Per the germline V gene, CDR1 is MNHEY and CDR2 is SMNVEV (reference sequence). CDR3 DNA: TGTGCCAGCAGTACGCCAGGGGGGCTCTTAGACAATGAGCAGTTCTTC. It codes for CASSTPGGLLDNEQFF.

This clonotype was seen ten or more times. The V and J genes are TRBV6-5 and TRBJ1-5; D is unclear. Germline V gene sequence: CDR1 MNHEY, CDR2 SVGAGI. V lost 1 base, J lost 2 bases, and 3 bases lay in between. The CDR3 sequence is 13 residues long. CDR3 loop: CASSYLRNQPQHF. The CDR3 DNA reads TGTGCCAGCAGTTACTTACGCAATCAGCCCCAGCATTTT.

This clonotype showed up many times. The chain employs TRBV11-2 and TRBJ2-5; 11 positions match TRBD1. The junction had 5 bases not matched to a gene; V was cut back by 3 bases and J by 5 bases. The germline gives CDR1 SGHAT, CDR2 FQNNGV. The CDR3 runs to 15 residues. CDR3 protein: CASSLDRGLGETQYF. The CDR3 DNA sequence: TGTGCCAGCAGCTTGGACAGGGGGCTGGGGGAGACCCAGTACTTC.

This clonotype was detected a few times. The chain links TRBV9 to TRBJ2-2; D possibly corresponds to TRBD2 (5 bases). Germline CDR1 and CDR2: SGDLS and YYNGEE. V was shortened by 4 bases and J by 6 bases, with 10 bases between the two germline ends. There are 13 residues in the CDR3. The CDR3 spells CASSPGKSGELFF. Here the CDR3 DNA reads TGTGCCAGCAGCCCCGGGAAGTCCGGGGAGCTGTTTTTT.